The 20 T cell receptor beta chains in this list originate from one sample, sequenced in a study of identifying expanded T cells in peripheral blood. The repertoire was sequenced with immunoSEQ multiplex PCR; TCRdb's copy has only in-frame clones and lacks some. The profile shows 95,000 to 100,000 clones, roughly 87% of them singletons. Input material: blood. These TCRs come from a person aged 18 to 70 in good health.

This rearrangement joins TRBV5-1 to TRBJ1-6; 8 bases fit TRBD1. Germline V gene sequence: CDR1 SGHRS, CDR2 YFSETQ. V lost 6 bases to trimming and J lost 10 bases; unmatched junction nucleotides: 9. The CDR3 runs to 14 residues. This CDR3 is CASTLDRGDSPLHF. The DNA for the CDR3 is TGCGCCAGCACCCTAGACAGGGGAGACTCACCCCTCCACTTT.

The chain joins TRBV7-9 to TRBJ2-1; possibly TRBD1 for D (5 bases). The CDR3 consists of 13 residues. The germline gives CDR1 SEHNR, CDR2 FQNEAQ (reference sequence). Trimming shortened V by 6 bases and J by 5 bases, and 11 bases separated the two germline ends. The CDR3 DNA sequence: TGTGCCAGCAGTTCCGACAGTCACAATGAGCAGTTCTTC. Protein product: CASSSDSHNEQFF.

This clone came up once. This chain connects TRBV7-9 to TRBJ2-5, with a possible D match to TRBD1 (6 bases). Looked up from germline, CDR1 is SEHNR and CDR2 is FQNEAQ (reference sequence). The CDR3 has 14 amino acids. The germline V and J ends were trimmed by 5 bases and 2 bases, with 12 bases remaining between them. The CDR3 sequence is CASSEWDIQETQYF. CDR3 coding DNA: TGTGCCAGCAGCGAGTGGGACATACAAGAGACCCAGTACTTC.

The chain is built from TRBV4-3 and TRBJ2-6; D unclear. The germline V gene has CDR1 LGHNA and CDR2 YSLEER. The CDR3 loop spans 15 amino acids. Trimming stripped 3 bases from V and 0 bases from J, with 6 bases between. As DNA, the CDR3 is TGCGCCAGCAGCCAGGCAAGCTCTGGGGCCAACGTCCTGACTTTC. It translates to CASSQASSGANVLTF.

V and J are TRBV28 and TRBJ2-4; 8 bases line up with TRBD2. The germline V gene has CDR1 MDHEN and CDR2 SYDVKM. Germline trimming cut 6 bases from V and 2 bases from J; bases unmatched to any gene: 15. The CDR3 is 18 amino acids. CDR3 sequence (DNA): TGTGCCAGCAGCCATTTTAACGGGGGGGTCGGCTCCAAAAACATTCAGTACTTC. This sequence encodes CASSHFNGGVGSKNIQYF.

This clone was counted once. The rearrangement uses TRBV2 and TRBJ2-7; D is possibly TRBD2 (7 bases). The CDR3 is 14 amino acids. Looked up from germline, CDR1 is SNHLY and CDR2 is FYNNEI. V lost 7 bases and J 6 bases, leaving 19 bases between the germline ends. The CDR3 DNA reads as TGTGCCAGCACCCGAGGGGGGGGGTACCGCGAGCAGTACTTC. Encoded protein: CASTRGGGYREQYF.

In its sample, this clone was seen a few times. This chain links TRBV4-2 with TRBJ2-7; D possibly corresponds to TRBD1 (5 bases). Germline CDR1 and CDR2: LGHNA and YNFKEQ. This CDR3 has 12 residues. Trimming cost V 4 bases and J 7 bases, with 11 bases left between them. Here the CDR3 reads CASSPTSGEQYF. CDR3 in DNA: TGTGCCAGCAGCCCTACCTCAGGGGAGCAGTACTTC.

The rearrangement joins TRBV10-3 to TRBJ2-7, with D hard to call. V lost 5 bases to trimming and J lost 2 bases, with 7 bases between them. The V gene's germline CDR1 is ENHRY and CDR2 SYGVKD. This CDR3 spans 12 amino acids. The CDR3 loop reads CAISPGPYEQYF. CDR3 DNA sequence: TGTGCCATCAGTCCAGGCCCCTACGAGCAGTACTTC.

This CDR3 is CASSFVTTDTQYF. CDR3 nucleotides: TGTGCCAGCAGCTTTGTCACCACAGATACGCAGTATTTT. The chain employs TRBV11-2 and TRBJ2-3; unclear D gene. The V end lost 3 bases, the J end lost 2 bases, and 6 bases lay between the germline ends. This CDR3 is 13 amino acids long. From germline, CDR1 is SGHAT and CDR2 FQNNGV.

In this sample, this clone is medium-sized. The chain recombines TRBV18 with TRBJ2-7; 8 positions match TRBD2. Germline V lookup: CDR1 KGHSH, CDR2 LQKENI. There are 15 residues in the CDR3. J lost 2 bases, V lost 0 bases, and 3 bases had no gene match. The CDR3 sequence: CASSPPAGAAYEQYF. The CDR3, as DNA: TGTGCCAGCTCACCACCAGCGGGGGCCGCCTACGAGCAGTACTTC.

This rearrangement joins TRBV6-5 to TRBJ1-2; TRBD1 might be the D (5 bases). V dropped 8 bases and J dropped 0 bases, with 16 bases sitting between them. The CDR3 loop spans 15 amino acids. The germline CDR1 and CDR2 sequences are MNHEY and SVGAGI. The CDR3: CASAPEDSANYGYTF. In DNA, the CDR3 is TGTGCCAGCGCCCCTGAAGACAGTGCTAACTATGGCTACACCTTC.

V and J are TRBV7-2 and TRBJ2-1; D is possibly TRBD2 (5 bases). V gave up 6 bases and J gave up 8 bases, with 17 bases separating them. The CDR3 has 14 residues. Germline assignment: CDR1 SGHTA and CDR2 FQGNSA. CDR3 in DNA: TGTGCCAGCAGGTTACGGAATGAGGGTTATGAGCAGTTCTTC. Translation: CASRLRNEGYEQFF.

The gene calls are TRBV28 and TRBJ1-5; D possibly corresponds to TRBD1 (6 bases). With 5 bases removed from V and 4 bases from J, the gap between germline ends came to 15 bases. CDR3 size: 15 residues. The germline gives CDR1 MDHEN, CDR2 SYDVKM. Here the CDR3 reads CASSLQGRLNQPQHF. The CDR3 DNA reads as TGTGCCAGCAGTCTCCAGGGGCGACTTAATCAGCCCCAGCATTTT.

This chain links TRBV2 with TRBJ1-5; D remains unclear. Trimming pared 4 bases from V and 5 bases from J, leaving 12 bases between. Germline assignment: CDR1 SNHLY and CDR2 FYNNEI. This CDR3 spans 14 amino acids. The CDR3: CASSGTRRDQPQHF. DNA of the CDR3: TGTGCCAGCAGTGGGACCCGGAGAGATCAGCCCCAGCATTTT.

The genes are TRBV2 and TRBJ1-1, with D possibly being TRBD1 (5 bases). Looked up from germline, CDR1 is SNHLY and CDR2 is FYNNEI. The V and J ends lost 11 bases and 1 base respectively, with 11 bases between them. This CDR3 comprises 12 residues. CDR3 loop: CAATGGNTEAFF. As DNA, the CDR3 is TGTGCCGCAACGGGGGGGAACACTGAAGCTTTCTTT.

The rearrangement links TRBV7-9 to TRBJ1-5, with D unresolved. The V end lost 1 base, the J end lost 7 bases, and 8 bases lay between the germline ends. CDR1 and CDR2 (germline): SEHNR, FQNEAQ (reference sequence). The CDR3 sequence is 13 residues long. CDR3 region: CASSLGLKQPQHF. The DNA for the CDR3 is TGTGCCAGCAGCTTAGGTCTTAAACAGCCCCAGCATTTT.

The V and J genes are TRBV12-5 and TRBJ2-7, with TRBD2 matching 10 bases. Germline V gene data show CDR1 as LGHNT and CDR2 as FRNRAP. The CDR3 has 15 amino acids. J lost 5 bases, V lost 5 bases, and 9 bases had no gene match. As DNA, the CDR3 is TGTGCTAGTGGTCCAATCGCCGGGACTAGCGACGAGCAGTACTTC. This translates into CASGPIAGTSDEQYF.

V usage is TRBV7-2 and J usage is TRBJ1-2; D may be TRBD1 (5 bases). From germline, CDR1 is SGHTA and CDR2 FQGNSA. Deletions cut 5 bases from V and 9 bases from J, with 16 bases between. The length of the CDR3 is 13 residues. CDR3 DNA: TGTGCCAGCAGCCCTAATGCTCAGGGCCGCTACACCTTC. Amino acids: CASSPNAQGRYTF.

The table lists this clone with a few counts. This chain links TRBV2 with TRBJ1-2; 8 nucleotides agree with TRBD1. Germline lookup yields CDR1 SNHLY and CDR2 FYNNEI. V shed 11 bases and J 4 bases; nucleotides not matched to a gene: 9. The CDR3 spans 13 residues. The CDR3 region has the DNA TGTGCCTACGGACAGGGTCCGTCCTATGGCTACACCTTC. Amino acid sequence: CAYGQGPSYGYTF.

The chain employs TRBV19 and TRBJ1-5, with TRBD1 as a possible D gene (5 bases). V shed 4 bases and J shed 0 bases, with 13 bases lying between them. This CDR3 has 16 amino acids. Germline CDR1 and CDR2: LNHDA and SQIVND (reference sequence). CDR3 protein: CASSTGGFYSNQPQHF. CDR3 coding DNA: TGTGCCAGTAGTACGGGGGGATTTTATAGCAATCAGCCCCAGCATTTT.